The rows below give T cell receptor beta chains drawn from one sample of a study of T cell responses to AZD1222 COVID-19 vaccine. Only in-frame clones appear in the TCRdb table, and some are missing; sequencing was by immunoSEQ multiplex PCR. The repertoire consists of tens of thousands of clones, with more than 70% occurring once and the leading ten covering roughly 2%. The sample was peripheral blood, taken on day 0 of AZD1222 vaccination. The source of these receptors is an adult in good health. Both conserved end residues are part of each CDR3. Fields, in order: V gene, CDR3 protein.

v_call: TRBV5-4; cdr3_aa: CASSLADYNEQFF
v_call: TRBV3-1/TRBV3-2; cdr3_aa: CASSQPGPLRGGYTF
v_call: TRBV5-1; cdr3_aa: CASSKGPGLAGSPGYNEQFF
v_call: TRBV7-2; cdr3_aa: CASSLSGERNEQFF
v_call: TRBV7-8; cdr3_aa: CASSLTGEAGYTF
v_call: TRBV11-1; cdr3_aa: CASSQTGVGNTIYF
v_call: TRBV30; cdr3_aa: CASLRTGASSGYTF
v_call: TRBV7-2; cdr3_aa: CASSLGYRVDTGELFF
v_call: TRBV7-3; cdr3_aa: CASSRLAGGVDTQYF
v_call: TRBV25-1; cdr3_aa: CASSRTSGAGRGEQFF
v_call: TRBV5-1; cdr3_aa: CASSLAPVANYGYTF
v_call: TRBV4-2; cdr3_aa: CASSPAGQATYEQYF
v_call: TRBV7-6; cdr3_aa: CASSLSDGPTDTQYF
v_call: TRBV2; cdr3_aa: CASSDRRAAEAFF
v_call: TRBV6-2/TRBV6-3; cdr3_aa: CASSHRGQLDYGYTF
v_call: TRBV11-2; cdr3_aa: CATTYFGGGTGDGYTF